This TCR beta chain stems from a study of post-analysis software for immune sequencing data. Study as a whole: Recorded disease courses covered relapsing-remitting, secondary progressive and progressive-relapsing multiple sclerosis. Some patients had no subtype annotation.

Included in the TCR beta cDNA libraries were unique molecular identifiers. Each sample of about 0.9 to 10 million input T cells yielded roughly 500,000 cDNA molecules, so each molecule approximated one T cell. TCRdb redid the calling of the PCR reads with MiXCR, one entry per CDR3 protein. The data show 820,000 or so distinct CDR3 sequences, under 70% seen once. Findings of the study overall: In multiple sclerosis, normalized Chao1 diversity was significantly below that of controls.

Worth noting for this clonotype: Antigen unknown.

The TCR was taken from a girl aged 5 to 17 with multiple sclerosis. The specimen sequenced was blood.

The CDR3 region has the DNA TGCAGCGGAGGGACAGGGGAAGGTTTGAACACTGAAGCTTTCTTT. It yields the protein CSGGTGEGLNTEAFF. V is TRBV29-1 and J is TRBJ1-1; 10 nucleotides line up with TRBD1. Germline lookup yields CDR1 SQVTM and CDR2 ANQGSEA. Unmatched junction bases numbered 8, after V lost 7 bases and J lost 0 bases. The CDR3 totals 15 residues.